A single TCR beta chain is shown here with its context. Study processing details: For nucleated cells, counts were estimated from reference gene primer amplification. Profiling relied on immunoSEQ multiplex PCR, and the TCRdb table lists in-frame clones only, not all of them. D and trimming come from the DNA, and the V and J calls and clone size come from that table. The sample shows around 110,000 clones, approximately 87% of them seen only once. This sample was taken from a study of blood T cell repertoires in COVID-19. Study at large: Samples of COVID-19 (acute and convalescent) were obtained from the United States, Italy and Spain. Nucleic acid was either cDNA or gDNA, and it came from T cells, B-cell-depleted T cells, or PBMCs.

V shed 6 bases and J shed 3 bases, with 18 bases lying between them. CDR3 length: 16 residues. In germline, CDR1 is LNHDA, CDR2 SQIVND (reference sequence). The chain combines TRBV19 with TRBJ1-5; tentative D call: TRBD1 (5 bases). This receptor was identified in a man younger than 40 with acute or convalescent COVID-19. Sequencing used peripheral blood. CDR3 loop: CASRWDRGGYNQPQHF. CDR3 nucleotide sequence: TGTGCCAGTAGATGGGACCGGGGGGGGTACAATCAGCCCCAGCATTTT.